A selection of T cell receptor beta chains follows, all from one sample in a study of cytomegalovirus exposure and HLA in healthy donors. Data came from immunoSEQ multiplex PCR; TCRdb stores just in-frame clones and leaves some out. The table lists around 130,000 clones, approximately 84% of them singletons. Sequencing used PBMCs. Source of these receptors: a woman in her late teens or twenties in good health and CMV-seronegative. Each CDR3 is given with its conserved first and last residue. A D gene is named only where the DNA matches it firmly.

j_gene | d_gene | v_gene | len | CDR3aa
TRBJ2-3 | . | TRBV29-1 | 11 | CSVAVTDTQYF
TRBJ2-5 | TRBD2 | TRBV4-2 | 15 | CASSQGLAGSETQYF
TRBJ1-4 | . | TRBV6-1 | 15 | CASSLAGRYDEKLFF
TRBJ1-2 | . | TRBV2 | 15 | CASRPRDSPNYGYTF
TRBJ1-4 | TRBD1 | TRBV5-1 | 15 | CASSDRGHPNEKLFF
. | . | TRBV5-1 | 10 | CATKSYEQYF
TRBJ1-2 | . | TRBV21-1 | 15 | CASIGAGDRLYGYTF
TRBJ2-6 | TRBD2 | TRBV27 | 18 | CASTQAGGPFTGANVLTF
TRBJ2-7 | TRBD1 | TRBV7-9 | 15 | CASSYQDRGTYEQYF
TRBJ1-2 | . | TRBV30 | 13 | CAWSVRFGYGYTF
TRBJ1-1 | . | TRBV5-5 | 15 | CASSLARGRETEAFF
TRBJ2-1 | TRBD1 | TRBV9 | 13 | CASSVVSGGEQFF
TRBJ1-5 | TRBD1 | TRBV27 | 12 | CASRTGGQPQHF
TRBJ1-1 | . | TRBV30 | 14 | CAWSVGGKVTEAFF
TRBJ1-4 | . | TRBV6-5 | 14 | CASSYSSGNEKLFF
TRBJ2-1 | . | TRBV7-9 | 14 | CASTFSGSYNEQFF
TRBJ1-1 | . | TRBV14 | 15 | CASSQPGHLNTEAFF
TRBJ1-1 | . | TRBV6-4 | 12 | CASSDSGSRAFF
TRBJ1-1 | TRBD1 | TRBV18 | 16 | CASSPNREDRGQEAFF
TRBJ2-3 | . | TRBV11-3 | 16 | CASSLGLRGSTDTQYF
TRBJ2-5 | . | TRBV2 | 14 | CASGLGGPFRTQYF
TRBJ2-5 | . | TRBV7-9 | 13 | CASSLVVDETQYF
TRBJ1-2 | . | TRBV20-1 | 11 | CSARQEDGYTF
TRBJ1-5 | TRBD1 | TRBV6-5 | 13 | CASSWTGSQPQHF
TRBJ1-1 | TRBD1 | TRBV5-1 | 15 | CASSSTGTVNTEAFF
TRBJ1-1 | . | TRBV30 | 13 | CAWSFGDNTEAFF
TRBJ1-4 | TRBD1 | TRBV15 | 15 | CATSLRDRGDEKLFF
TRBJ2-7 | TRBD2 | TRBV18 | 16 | CASSRPTSHEGKEQYF
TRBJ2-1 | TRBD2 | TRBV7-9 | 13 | CASSLLADNEQFF
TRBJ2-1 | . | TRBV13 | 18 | CASSLGLGGRSSYNEQFF
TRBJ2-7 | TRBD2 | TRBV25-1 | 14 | CASSGASGPYEQYF
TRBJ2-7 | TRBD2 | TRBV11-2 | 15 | CASSPLSGRAYEQYF
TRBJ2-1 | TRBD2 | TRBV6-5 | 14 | CASSFTSGRNEQFF
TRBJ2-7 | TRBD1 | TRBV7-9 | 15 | CASSSWDSLPYEQYF
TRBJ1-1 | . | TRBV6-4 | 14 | CASSITQGDTEAFF
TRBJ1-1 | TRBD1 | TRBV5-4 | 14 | CASSEDRAGTEAFF
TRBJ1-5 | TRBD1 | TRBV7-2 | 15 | CASSPQLDRAQPQHF
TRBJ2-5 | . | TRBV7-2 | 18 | CASSSQGGGRFLGETQYF
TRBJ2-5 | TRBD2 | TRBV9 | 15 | CASSVASGGRGTQYF
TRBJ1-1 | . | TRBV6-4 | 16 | CASSDGTYIWNTEAFF
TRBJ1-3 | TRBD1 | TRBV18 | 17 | CASSPQPRDSSGNTIYF
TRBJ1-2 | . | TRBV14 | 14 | CASSPGVANYGYTF
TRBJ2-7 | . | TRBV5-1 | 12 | CASSQDAYEQYF
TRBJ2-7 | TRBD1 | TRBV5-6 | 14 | CASSLPDRGYEQYF
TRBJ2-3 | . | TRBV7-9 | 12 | CASSPSLVTQYF
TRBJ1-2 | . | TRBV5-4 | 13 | CASSFRGADGYTF
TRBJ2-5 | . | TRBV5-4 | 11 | CASSSLETQYF
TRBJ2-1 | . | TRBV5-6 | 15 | CASSLAKDYVNEQFF
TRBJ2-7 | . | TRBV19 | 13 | CASSPPETYEQYF
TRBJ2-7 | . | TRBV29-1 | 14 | CSVGPNRLSYEQYF
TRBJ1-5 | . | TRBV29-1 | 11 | CSAGGDQPQHF
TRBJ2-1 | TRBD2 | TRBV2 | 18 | CASSVKGVRLAAYNEQFF